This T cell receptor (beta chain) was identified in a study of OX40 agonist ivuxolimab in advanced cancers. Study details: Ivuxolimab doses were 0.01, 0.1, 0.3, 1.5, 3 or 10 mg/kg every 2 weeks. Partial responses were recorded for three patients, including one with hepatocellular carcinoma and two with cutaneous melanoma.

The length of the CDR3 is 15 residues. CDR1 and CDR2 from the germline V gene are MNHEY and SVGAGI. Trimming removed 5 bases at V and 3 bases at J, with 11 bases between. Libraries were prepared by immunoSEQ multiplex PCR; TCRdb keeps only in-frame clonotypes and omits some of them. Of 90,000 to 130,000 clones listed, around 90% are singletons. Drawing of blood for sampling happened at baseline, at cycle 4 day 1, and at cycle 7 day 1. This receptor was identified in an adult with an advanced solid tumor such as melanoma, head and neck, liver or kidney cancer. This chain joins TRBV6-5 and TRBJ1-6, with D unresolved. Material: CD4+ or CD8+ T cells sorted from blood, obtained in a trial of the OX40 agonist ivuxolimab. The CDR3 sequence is CASSLTPGYNSPLHF. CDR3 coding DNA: TGTGCCAGCAGTCTGACGCCCGGCTATAATTCACCCCTCCACTTT.